Below, one T cell receptor (beta chain) is given with its context. Its target is not known. This sample was taken from a study of vaccination effects on CD4 cells after COVID-19. Sequencing in the ViraFEST assay came after antigen-specific CD4+ T cells had been expanded with viral peptide pools, which were used to stimulate PBMC. Isolating CD4+ T cells followed approximately 9 days of culture. Participants got two doses of BNT162b2 or mRNA-1273 vaccine. The CDR3 loop spans 13 amino acids. V was clipped by 5 bases and J by 2 bases; unmatched bases: 1. Germline CDR1 SGHRS, CDR2 YFSETQ. TCRdb's copy holds only in-frame clones and misses some; the assay was immunoSEQ multiplex PCR. The table records tens of thousands of clones, 60% to 75% of them present only once.

The sequences come from CD4+ T cells from PBMCs cultured with HCoV-OC43 spike peptides, collected after COVID-19 vaccination. Subset noted: HCoV-OC43 spike overlapping peptide pool stimulation. The chain employs TRBV5-1 and TRBJ2-3; 8 positions agree with TRBD2. This clonotype originated in a human donor who received a COVID-19 vaccine. The CDR3 nucleotides are TGCGCCAGCAGGCGGGGGGACACAGATACGCAGTATTTT. It codes for CASRRGDTDTQYF.